What follows are 15 T cell receptor beta chains derived from one specimen sequenced in a study of T cells in localized non-small cell lung cancer. Assay used: immunoSEQ multiplex PCR; TCRdb lists only in-frame clones, some missing. The sample consists of around 67,000 clones, almost 90% of them appearing once. The specimen was peripheral blood, collected before any cancer treatment. These receptors all come from a woman between 35 and 75 years old with stage I lung adenocarcinoma.

The genes are TRBV27 and TRBJ1-4; D uncertain. In germline, CDR1 is MNHEY, CDR2 SMNVEV (reference sequence). The CDR3 consists of 14 residues. V was cut by 6 bases and J by 5 bases, with 13 bases left in between. CDR3 in DNA: TGTGCCAGCAGCCTTACAGCATTCAATGAAAAACTGTTTTTT. It codes for CASSLTAFNEKLFF.

The chain joins TRBV29-1 to TRBJ1-1, with 9 positions matching TRBD1. With V trimmed by 8 bases and J by 1 base, 5 bases remained unmatched. CDR3 size: 13 residues. The germline CDR1 and CDR2 sequences are SQVTM and ANQGSEA. DNA of the CDR3: TGCAGCCCCGCGGACAGGGGGAACACTGAAGCTTTCTTT. It translates to CSPADRGNTEAFF.

V usage is TRBV7-3 and J usage is TRBJ2-6; D uncertain. The CDR3 spans 14 residues. CDR1 is SGHTA and CDR2 is FQGTGA in the germline V gene. V dropped 2 bases and J dropped 3 bases, with 5 bases sitting between them. CDR3 DNA sequence: TGTGCCAGCAGCTTAGGTAGTGGGGCCAACGTCCTGACTTTC. Translating it yields CASSLGSGANVLTF.

This chain links TRBV19 with TRBJ2-7, with D unresolved. CDR1 is LNHDA and CDR2 is SQIVND in the germline V gene (reference sequence). The CDR3 runs to 12 residues. Trimming removed 6 bases at V and 3 bases at J, with 9 bases between. The CDR3 protein is CASSLDRYEQYF. For the CDR3, the DNA is TGTGCCAGTAGCTTGGACCGCTACGAGCAGTACTTC.

This chain links TRBV11-3 with TRBJ1-1; D ambiguous. Between the trimmed V and J ends, which lost 5 bases and 5 bases, there was a span of 12 bases. This CDR3 is 13 amino acids long. Germline V gene lookup returns CDR1 SGHNT and CDR2 YENEEA. CDR3 residues: CASSQRRATEAFF. As DNA, the CDR3 is TGTGCCAGCAGCCAAAGGCGGGCAACTGAAGCTTTCTTT.

The chain uses TRBV2 and TRBJ1-1; perhaps TRBD1 as D (6 bases). CDR3 length: 14 amino acids. Trimming cost V 3 bases and J 0 bases, with 8 bases left between them. Germline assignment: CDR1 SNHLY and CDR2 FYNNEI. The CDR3 here is CASSEDSMNTEAFF. The CDR3 DNA follows: TGTGCCAGCAGTGAGGACAGCATGAACACTGAAGCTTTCTTT. Combining the CDR3 with reference TRBV2 and TRBJ1-1 gives the whole variable domain EPEVTQTPSHQVTQMGQEVILRCVPISNHLYFYWYRQILGQKVEFLVSFYNNEISEKSEIFDDQFSVERPDGSNFTLKIRSTKLEDSAMYFCASSEDSMNTEAFFGQGTRLTVV.

The chain is built from TRBV10-2 and TRBJ2-1; 8 bases align to TRBD2. The CDR3 is 14 amino acids. In germline, CDR1 is WSHSY, CDR2 SAAADI. V was pared by 6 bases and J by 3 bases, with 4 bases of the junction left unmatched. Here the CDR3 DNA reads TGCGCCAGCAGGCTAGCGGGTGGCTACAATGAGCAGTTCTTC. Protein: CASRLAGGYNEQFF.

The CDR3 bases are TGTGCCAGCAGCGTAGCGGCTAGCGGGGGAGAGACCCAGTACTTC. This gives the protein CASSVAASGGETQYF. The chain joins TRBV9 to TRBJ2-5, with TRBD2 matching over 10 bases. This CDR3 spans 15 amino acids. Germline CDR1 is SGDLS and CDR2 is YYNGEE. The junction had 3 bases not matched to a gene; V was cut back by 0 bases and J by 4 bases. The variable domain in full, completed from reference TRBV9 and TRBJ2-5, reads DSGVTQTPKHLITATGQRVTLRCSPRSGDLSVYWYQQSLDQGLQFLIQYYNGEERAKGNILERFSAQQFPDLHSELNLSSLELGDSALYFCASSVAASGGETQYFGPGTRLLVL.

The rearrangement joins TRBV7-3 to TRBJ2-3, with D perhaps matching TRBD2 (6 bases). This CDR3 is built from 12 residues. V was trimmed by 3 bases and J by 6 bases, leaving 7 bases between them. CDR1 and CDR2 (germline): SGHTA, FQGTGA. The CDR3 spells CASSFGRDTQYF. As DNA, the CDR3 is TGTGCCAGCAGCTTTGGGAGGGATACGCAGTATTTT.

The chain links TRBV2 to TRBJ2-7; a possible D gene is TRBD1 (7 bases). Germline loops: CDR1 SNHLY, CDR2 FYNNEI. The CDR3 extends over 14 amino acids. V lost 8 bases, J lost 6 bases, and 20 bases lay in between. The CDR3 region has the DNA TGTGCCAGCGGGGTCGGGACAGAGCGGGCCGAGCAGTACTTC. Translating gives CASGVGTERAEQYF.

V and J are TRBV28 and TRBJ2-1; 11 nucleotides agree with TRBD2. The J segment lost 3 bases and the V segment lost 6 bases, leaving 7 bases of the junction unmatched. The CDR3 sequence is 16 residues long. Germline values: CDR1 MDHEN, CDR2 SYDVKM. The CDR3 bases are TGTGCCAGCAGGGAAACTAGCGGGAGTGTCTACAATGAGCAGTTCTTC. As protein: CASRETSGSVYNEQFF.

The CDR3 bases are TGTGCCAGCAGTGAAATCAGCAATCAGCCCCAGCATTTT. Its translation is CASSEISNQPQHF. V and J are TRBV6-1 and TRBJ1-5; unclear D gene. The CDR3 is 13 residues long. The germline V gene has CDR1 MNHNS and CDR2 SASEGT. The V end was cut by 2 bases, the J end by 1 base, with 3 bases between.

The V and J genes are TRBV5-5 and TRBJ1-1; unclear D gene. The germline V gene has CDR1 SGHKS and CDR2 YYEKEE (reference sequence). This CDR3 has 13 amino acids. With 0 bases removed from V and 3 bases from J, the gap between germline ends came to 6 bases. As DNA, the CDR3 is TGTGCCAGCAGCTTGGGTCCGGACACTGAAGCTTTCTTT. It encodes CASSLGPDTEAFF.

The chain employs TRBV27 and TRBJ1-3, with 8 bases identical to TRBD1. CDR1 and CDR2 from the germline V gene are MNHEY and SMNVEV (reference sequence). This CDR3 comprises 15 residues. Trimming removed 5 bases from V and 2 bases from J; junction bases left unmatched: 5. The CDR3 is CASSLQQGAGNTIYF. The CDR3 DNA sequence: TGTGCCAGCAGTCTTCAACAGGGGGCTGGAAACACCATATATTTT.

CDR3 amino acids: CATTPSKGYQPQHF. The CDR3 region has the DNA TGTGCCACCACCCCGTCGAAGGGCTATCAGCCCCAGCATTTT. The chain recombines TRBV19 with TRBJ1-5, with no clear D. Trimming cost V 10 bases and J 5 bases, with 18 bases left between them. The CDR3 loop spans 14 amino acids. Looked up from germline, CDR1 is LNHDA and CDR2 is SQIVND (reference sequence). Combining the CDR3 with reference TRBV19 and TRBJ1-5 gives the whole variable domain DGGITQSPKYLFRKEGQNVTLSCEQNLNHDAMYWYRQDPGQGLRLIYYSQIVNDFQKGDIAEGYSVSREKKESFPLTVTSAQKNPTAFYLCATTPSKGYQPQHFGDGTRLSIL.